Following are 15 T cell receptor beta chains from one sample sequenced in a study of tumor-infiltrating lymphocytes in primary liver carcinoma. Unsorted bulk tissue of about 20-32 mg yielded co-extracted RNA and DNA. The researchers produced TCR beta cDNA from roughly 500 ng total RNA with a constant-region primer. Slightly modified ARM-PCR with three nested multiplex PCR rounds yielded TCR beta libraries. The first two PCR rounds, around 10 cycles each, used TRBV1-TRBV30 forward primers and a C-beta reverse primer. Via MiXCR, TCRdb re-called the multiplex PCR reads, giving one row per CDR3 protein. The table includes about 43,000 distinct CDR3 sequences, around 70% detected once. The material sequenced was liver tumor tissue from sampling region 2. Subset: tumor region T2, inferior pole. Receptors were obtained from a man between 35 and 55 years old with primary liver carcinoma and hepatitis B virus infection.

Note on this clonotype: Its ends do not fully match the called genes, so a read error is possible. The chain joins TRBV28 to TRBJ1-5, with D possibly matching TRBD1 (5 bases). Germline V gives CDR1 MDHEN, CDR2 SYDVKM. This CDR3 spans 16 amino acids. The CDR3 reads CASSVVYSKGYQLQHF. The DNA for the CDR3 is TGTGCCAGCAGTGTCGTGTACAGTAAGGGGTATCAGCTCCAGCATTTT.

As regards this clonotype: A read error may account for a junction end that differs from germline. CDR3 amino acids: CASNEIAGVSTGELFF. In DNA form, the CDR3 reads TGTGCCAGCAATGAAATAGCGGGAGTAAGCACTGGGGAGCTGTTTTTT. V and J are TRBV6-1 and TRBJ2-2, with TRBD2 matching over 9 bases. This CDR3 spans 16 amino acids. Germline V lookup: CDR1 MNHNS, CDR2 SASEGT.

J is TRBJ2-3 and V is TRBV4-2, with D possibly matching TRBD1 (6 bases). V was pared by 3 bases and J by 3 bases, with 10 bases between. This CDR3 contains 14 residues. In germline, CDR1 is LGHNA, CDR2 YNFKEQ. The CDR3 DNA follows: TGTGCCAGCAGCCAGGATCAGGGGACAGATACGCAGTATTTT. It is translated as CASSQDQGTDTQYF.

This clonotype is medium-sized. As DNA, the CDR3 is TGTGCCAGCACTGGGAACTCTGGAAACACCATATATTTT. It is translated as CASTGNSGNTIYF. The chain combines TRBV12-3 or TRBV12-4 with TRBJ1-3; no firm D call. The CDR3 length is 13 residues. Trimming stripped 7 bases from V and 0 bases from J, with 7 bases between.

Notes on this clonotype: A junction end diverges from the germline sequence, so it may reflect a read error. The J gene is TRBJ2-2, the V gene TRBV6-1; D perhaps matches TRBD1 (6 bases). Germline CDR1 MNHNS, CDR2 SASEGT. The CDR3 spans 13 residues. CDR3 in DNA: TGTACCAGCAGAACAGGGAACACCAGGGGGCTGTTTTTT. Its translation is CTSRTGNTRGLFF.

V and J are TRBV7-9 and TRBJ2-7; 11 bases align to TRBD2. Germline V gene lookup returns CDR1 SEHNR and CDR2 FQNEAQ (reference sequence). This CDR3 has 21 residues. Germline trimming cut 9 bases from V and 4 bases from J; bases unmatched to any gene: 29. CDR3 DNA sequence: TGTGCCAGTAGCGCCCGGAAAGGGGATACCACTAGCGGGAGATTCGCGTACGAGCAGTACTTC. This translates into CASSARKGDTTSGRFAYEQYF.

This clonotype was seen many times. V usage is TRBV28 and J usage is TRBJ2-5; the D is unclear. The CDR3 contains 14 residues. V was pared by 3 bases and J by 6 bases, with 14 bases between. The germline V gene has CDR1 MDHEN and CDR2 SYDVKM. CDR3 loop: CASSFIELGQTQYF. CDR3 coding DNA: TGTGCCAGCAGTTTTATAGAGTTGGGTCAGACCCAGTACTTC.

Concerning this clonotype: The junction departs from germline at one end; a sequencing error may be responsible. The rearrangement uses TRBV29-1 and TRBJ1-2; D not certain. Germline V gives CDR1 SQVTM, CDR2 ANQGSEA. The CDR3 runs to 13 residues. CDR3 nucleotide sequence: TGCAGCGTCCGATCAGGAGGCACCTATGGTTACACCTTC. It translates to CSVRSGGTYGYTF.

About this clonotype itself: Because it lacks the conserved phenylalanine or tryptophan at the end, this CDR3 is likely a read error. CDR3 sequence (DNA): TGTGCCGGCATCACAGGGGGGACTACTGAAGCTTTCTTA. Amino acids: CAGITGGTTEAFL. V is TRBV6-6 and J is TRBJ1-1, with 8 bases that match TRBD1. CDR3 length: 13 residues. J was trimmed by 5 bases and V by 11 bases; bases with no gene match: 10. The germline V gene encodes CDR1 MNHNY and CDR2 SVGAGI (reference sequence).

Details on this clonotype: One end of the junction is discordant with germline, which a read error may explain. The chain has TRBV6-6 and TRBJ2-3; TRBD1 matches 8 bases. The CDR3 contains 14 residues. Germline assignment: CDR1 MNHNY and CDR2 SVGAGI (reference sequence). This CDR3 reads CASWYTGGGDMQYF. The DNA for the CDR3 is TGTGCCAGCTGGTATACAGGGGGTGGAGATATGCAGTATTTT.

There are many counts of this clonotype. This could be a read error, since a much larger clone is one nucleotide away. The chain links TRBV30 to TRBJ2-2; unclear D gene. The germline gives CDR1 GTSNPN, CDR2 SVGIG (reference sequence). This CDR3 is built from 15 residues. Trimming pared 5 bases from V and 0 bases from J, leaving 13 bases between. CDR3 in DNA: TGTGCCTGGGACCCCGGGCCCACGAACACCGGGGAGCTGTTTTTT. This sequence encodes CAWDPGPTNTGELFF.

This sequence joins TRBV7-8 and TRBJ2-3, with TRBD2 matching 10 bases. Germline V gives CDR1 SGHVS, CDR2 FQNEAQ. The CDR3 loop spans 16 amino acids. The V gene end was trimmed by 4 bases and the J gene end by 5 bases; junction bases not matched to a gene: 9. CDR3 nucleotides: TGTGCCAGCAGCTACGGACTAGCGGACGACGTAGATACGCAGTATTTT. Protein product: CASSYGLADDVDTQYF.

This rearrangement joins TRBV29-1 to TRBJ1-1; no definite D call. The CDR3 is made up of 14 amino acids. V lost 6 bases to trimming and J lost 2 bases, with 16 bases between them. Germline loops: CDR1 SQVTM, CDR2 ANQGSEA. As DNA, the CDR3 is TGCAGCGTCCGCCCGTCCGGGAGAAACACTGAAGCTTTCTTT. Amino acids: CSVRPSGRNTEAFF. The variable domain in full, with the rest retrieved from reference TRBV29-1 and TRBJ1-1, is SAVISQKPSRDICQRGTSLTIQCQVDSQVTMMFWYRQQPGQSLTLIATANQGSEATYESGFVIDKFPISRPNLTFSTLTVSNMSPEDSSIYLCSVRPSGRNTEAFFGQGTRLTVV.

The chain joins TRBV12-3 or TRBV12-4 to TRBJ2-1, with TRBD2 matching over 9 bases. The CDR3 consists of 17 residues. The CDR3 DNA reads as TGTACCAACAGTCTCCCCTTACTAGCGGGTTCCTACAATGAGCAGTTCTTC. Protein: CTNSLPLLAGSYNEQFF.

The chain recombines TRBV6-2 or TRBV6-3 with TRBJ2-1; D not resolved. The V end lost 10 bases, the J end lost 7 bases, and 17 bases lay between the germline ends. This CDR3 spans 13 amino acids. Looked up from germline, CDR1 is MNHEY and CDR2 is SVGEGT. CDR3 bases: TGTGCCATCCGGTTCGGAGTCTGGAATGAGCAGTTCTTC. It specifies CAIRFGVWNEQFF.